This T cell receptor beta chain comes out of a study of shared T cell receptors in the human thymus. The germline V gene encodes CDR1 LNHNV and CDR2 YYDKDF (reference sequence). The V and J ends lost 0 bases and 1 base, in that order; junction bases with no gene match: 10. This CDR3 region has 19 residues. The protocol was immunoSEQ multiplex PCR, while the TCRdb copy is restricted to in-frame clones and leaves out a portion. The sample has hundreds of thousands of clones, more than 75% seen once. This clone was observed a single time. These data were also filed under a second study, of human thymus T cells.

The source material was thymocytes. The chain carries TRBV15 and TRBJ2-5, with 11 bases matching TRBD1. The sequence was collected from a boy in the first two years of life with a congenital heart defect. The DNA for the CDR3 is TGTGCCACCAGCAGAGAGGACAGGGGGCGGAGGAGTACCCAAGAGACCCAGTACTTC. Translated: CATSREDRGRRSTQETQYF.